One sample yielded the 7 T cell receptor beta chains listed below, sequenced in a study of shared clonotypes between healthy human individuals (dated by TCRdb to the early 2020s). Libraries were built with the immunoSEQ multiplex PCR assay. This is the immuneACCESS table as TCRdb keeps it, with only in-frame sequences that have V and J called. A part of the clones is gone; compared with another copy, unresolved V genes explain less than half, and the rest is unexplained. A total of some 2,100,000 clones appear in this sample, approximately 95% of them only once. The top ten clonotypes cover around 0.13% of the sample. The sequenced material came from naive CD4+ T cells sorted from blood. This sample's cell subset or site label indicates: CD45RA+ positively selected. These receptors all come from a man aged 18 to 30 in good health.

As DNA, the CDR3 is TGTGCCAGCAGTAGGGGACAGAACTATGGCTACACCTTC. It encodes CASSRGQNYGYTF. The rearrangement uses TRBV2 and TRBJ1-2; 7 bases align to TRBD1. V was clipped by 5 bases and J by 2 bases; unmatched bases: 2. Germline lookup yields CDR1 SNHLY and CDR2 FYNNEI. The CDR3 contains 13 residues.

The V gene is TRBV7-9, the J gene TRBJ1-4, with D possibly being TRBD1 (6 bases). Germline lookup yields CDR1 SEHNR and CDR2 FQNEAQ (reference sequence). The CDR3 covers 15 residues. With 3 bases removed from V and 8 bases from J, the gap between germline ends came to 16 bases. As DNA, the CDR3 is TGTGCCAGCAGCTTGTTTGTAGGAGGGACAGAAAAACTGTTTTTT. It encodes CASSLFVGGTEKLFF. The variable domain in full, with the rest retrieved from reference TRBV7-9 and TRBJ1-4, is DTGVSQNPRHKITKRGQNVTFRCDPISEHNRLYWYRQTLGQGPEFLTYFQNEAQLEKSRLLSDRFSAERPKGSFSTLEIQRTEQGDSAMYLCASSLFVGGTEKLFFGSGTQLSVL.

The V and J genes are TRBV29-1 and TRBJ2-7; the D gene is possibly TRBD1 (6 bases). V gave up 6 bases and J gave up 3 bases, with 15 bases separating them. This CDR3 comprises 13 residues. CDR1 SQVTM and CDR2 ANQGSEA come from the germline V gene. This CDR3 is CSVQQGGHYEQYF. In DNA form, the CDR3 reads TGCAGCGTACAACAGGGTGGCCACTACGAGCAGTACTTC.

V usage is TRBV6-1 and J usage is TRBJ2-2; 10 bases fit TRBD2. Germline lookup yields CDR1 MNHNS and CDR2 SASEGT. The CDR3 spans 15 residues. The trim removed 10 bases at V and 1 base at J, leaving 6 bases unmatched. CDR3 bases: TGTGCCACCTTCCCTAGCGGGAGGAACACCGGGGAGCTGTTTTTT. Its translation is CATFPSGRNTGELFF.

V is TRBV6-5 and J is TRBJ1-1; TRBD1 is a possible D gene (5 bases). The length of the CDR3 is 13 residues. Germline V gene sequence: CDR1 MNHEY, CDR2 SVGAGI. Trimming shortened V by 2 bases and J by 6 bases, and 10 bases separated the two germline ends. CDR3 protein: CASSYQGSAEAFF. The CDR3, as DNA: TGTGCCAGCAGTTACCAGGGAAGTGCTGAAGCTTTCTTT.

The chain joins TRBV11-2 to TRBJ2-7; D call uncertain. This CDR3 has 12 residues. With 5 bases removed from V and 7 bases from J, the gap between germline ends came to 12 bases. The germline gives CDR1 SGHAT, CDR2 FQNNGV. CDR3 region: CASSLRGEEQYF. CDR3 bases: TGTGCCAGCAGCCTGCGTGGAGAGGAGCAGTACTTC.

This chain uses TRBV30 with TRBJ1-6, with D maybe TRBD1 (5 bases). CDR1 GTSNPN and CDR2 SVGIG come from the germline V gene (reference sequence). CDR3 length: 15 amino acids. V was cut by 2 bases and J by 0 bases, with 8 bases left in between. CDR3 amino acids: CAWSWGGSYNSPLHF. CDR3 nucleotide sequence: TGTGCCTGGAGTTGGGGGGGCTCCTATAATTCACCCCTCCACTTT.